A selection of T cell receptor beta chains follows, all from one sample in a study of Graves' ophthalmopathy and Graves' hyperthyroidism. TCRdb re-called the multiplex PCR reads through MiXCR, storing one row per CDR3 protein. The data show about 500,000 distinct CDR3 sequences, 35% to 45% seen once. The sequenced sample was peripheral blood or thyroid tissue (not recorded which). Receptors originate from an adult man with Graves' hyperthyroidism. Both conserved end residues are part of each CDR3. The order of the fields is V gene, clone size, D gene, J gene, CDR3 protein, CDR3 DNA. D genes are given only for firm matches. Size values are once, few and many counts, or a class for expanded clones, and some rows have none.

v_gene: TRBV15; abundance: NA; d_gene: NA; j_gene: TRBJ1-2; CDR3aa: CATSRQGKGDGYTF; CDR3nt: TGTGCCACCAGCAGACAGGGAAAAGGGGATGGCTACACCTTC
v_gene: TRBV4-1; abundance: few; d_gene: NA; j_gene: TRBJ2-7; CDR3aa: CASSLTRLTSYEQYF; CDR3nt: TGCGCCAGCAGCCTAACCCGGCTAACTTCCTACGAGCAGTACTTC
v_gene: TRBV9; abundance: NA; d_gene: NA; j_gene: TRBJ2-7; CDR3aa: CASSVRGYYEQYF; CDR3nt: TGTGCCAGCAGCGTCAGGGGCTACTACGAGCAGTACTTC
v_gene: TRBV14; abundance: NA; d_gene: NA; j_gene: TRBJ1-1; CDR3aa: CASSQRGGANTEAFF; CDR3nt: TGTGCCAGCAGCCAAAGGGGCGGCGCGAACACTGAAGCTTTCTTT
v_gene: TRBV4-2; abundance: NA; d_gene: TRBD1; j_gene: TRBJ1-5; CDR3aa: CASSHNRGSTNQPQHF; CDR3nt: TGTGCCAGCAGCCATAACAGGGGCTCCACTAATCAGCCCCAGCATTTT
v_gene: TRBV18; abundance: many; d_gene: TRBD1; j_gene: TRBJ2-5; CDR3aa: CASSRDRASETQYF; CDR3nt: TGTGCCAGCTCACGGGACAGGGCGTCGGAGACCCAGTACTTC
v_gene: TRBV15; abundance: NA; d_gene: TRBD2; j_gene: TRBJ2-5; CDR3aa: CATSRDVSQRGRGETQYF; CDR3nt: TGTGCCACCAGCAGAGATGTCAGCCAGCGGGGGCGCGGAGAGACCCAGTACTTC
v_gene: TRBV29-1; abundance: NA; d_gene: TRBD1; j_gene: TRBJ2-7; CDR3aa: CSVELRQGTYEQYF; CDR3nt: TGCAGCGTTGAACTCCGACAGGGTACCTACGAGCAGTACTTC
v_gene: TRBV20-1; abundance: NA; d_gene: NA; j_gene: TRBJ2-5; CDR3aa: CSATAGETQYF; CDR3nt: TGCAGTGCTACTGCGGGAGAGACCCAGTACTTC
v_gene: TRBV12-3/TRBV12-4; abundance: NA; d_gene: TRBD1; j_gene: TRBJ1-1; CDR3aa: CASSPSTGGFAEAFF; CDR3nt: TGTGCCAGCTCACCCTCGACAGGGGGATTCGCTGAAGCTTTCTTT
v_gene: TRBV24-1; abundance: few; d_gene: TRBD2; j_gene: TRBJ2-1; CDR3aa: CATRREGNNEQFF; CDR3nt: TGTGCCACCAGGCGGGAGGGAAACAATGAGCAGTTCTTC
v_gene: TRBV6-5; abundance: NA; d_gene: NA; j_gene: TRBJ1-4; CDR3aa: CASSPVGSTNGKLFF; CDR3nt: TGTGCCAGCAGTCCGGTCGGATCAACTAATGGAAAACTGTTTTTT
v_gene: TRBV7-2; abundance: many; d_gene: NA; j_gene: TRBJ1-6; CDR3aa: CASSLQGPPLHF; CDR3nt: TGTGCCAGCAGCCTACAGGGTCCGCCCCTCCACTTT
v_gene: TRBV20-1; abundance: NA; d_gene: TRBD1; j_gene: TRBJ1-4; CDR3aa: CSATGAGEKLFF; CDR3nt: TGCAGTGCCACAGGGGCTGGTGAAAAACTGTTTTTT